The 32 T cell receptor beta chains listed next were all sequenced from one sample in a study of molecular identifiers for immune sequencing clone quantification. TCRdb fed the PCR reads into MiXCR, producing one record per CDR3 protein. The profile shows hundreds of thousands of distinct CDR3 sequences, around 25% of them singletons. Source material: naive CD8+ T cells from blood, with Jurkat cell RNA spiked in. Subset given: FACS-sorted CD8+CD4-CCR7+CD45RA+ naive T cells. All receptors derive from a human donor in good health. Some libraries in this study had Jurkat cell RNA spiked in.

This clonotype appeared a few times. The CDR3 protein is CSVATGLRTEAFF. CDR3 DNA sequence: TGCAGCGTCGCTACAGGGCTGCGAACTGAAGCTTTCTTT. The J gene is TRBJ1-1, the V gene TRBV29-1; tentatively, D is TRBD1 (6 bases). CDR3 size: 13 residues. The V and J ends lost 6 bases and 5 bases respectively, with 16 bases between them. Germline V lookup: CDR1 SQVTM, CDR2 ANQGSEA.

This clonotype showed up many times. The V gene is TRBV6-5, the J gene TRBJ2-7, with 10 bases lining up with TRBD1. This CDR3 comprises 16 residues. Per germline, CDR1 MNHEY and CDR2 SVGAGI. Trimming cost V 5 bases and J 3 bases; bases outside gene matches: 10. The CDR3 DNA reads as TGTGCCAGCAGTATATCGGCCGGGACAGGGGTCTACGAGCAGTACTTC. This encodes CASSISAGTGVYEQYF.

On this clonotype: A much more abundant neighbour one base away suggests this may be a read error. This chain connects TRBV9 to TRBJ2-5; D may be TRBD1 (5 bases). Germline lookup yields CDR1 SGDLS and CDR2 YYNGEE. The length of the CDR3 is 14 residues. V was shortened by 4 bases and J by 1 base, with 11 bases between the two germline ends. The CDR3 DNA reads as TGTGCCAGCAGCCCCCGACAGTCCCAAGAGACCCAGTACTTC. It encodes CASSPRQSQETQYF. The variable domain in full, completed from reference TRBV9 and TRBJ2-5, reads DSGVTQTPKHLITATGQRVTLRCSPRSGDLSVYWYQQSLDQGLQFLIQYYNGEERAKGNILERFSAQQFPDLHSELNLSSLELGDSALYFCASSPRQSQETQYFGPGTRLLVL.

This clonotype was recorded a few times. V usage is TRBV30 and J usage is TRBJ2-7; 7 bases map to TRBD2. The CDR3 is 14 amino acids. V lost 0 bases and J lost 5; bases outside the gene matches: 7. Germline V gene lookup returns CDR1 GTSNPN and CDR2 SVGIG (reference sequence). In DNA, the CDR3 is TGTGCCTGGAGTGTATATAGCGGGTCTCACGAGCAGTACTTC. Translating gives CAWSVYSGSHEQYF.

This clonotype was recorded at least ten times. The chain carries TRBV4-3 and TRBJ1-2; 9 bases are a match to TRBD1. J gave up 3 bases and V 0 bases, and 8 bases lay outside the gene matches. The CDR3 contains 17 residues. From germline, CDR1 is LGHNA and CDR2 YSLEER. The CDR3 coding sequence is TGCGCCAGCAGCCAAGATAGATGGGGACAGGGCGACTATGGCTACACCTTC. Protein: CASSQDRWGQGDYGYTF.

This clonotype was counted between two and nine times. This chain joins TRBV6-5 and TRBJ2-7, with 8 positions matching TRBD1. Germline trimming cut 0 bases from V and 0 bases from J; bases unmatched to any gene: 4. CDR3 length: 16 amino acids. Germline CDR1 is MNHEY and CDR2 is SVGAGI. The CDR3 loop is CASSYSRQGHSYEQYF. DNA for the CDR3: TGTGCCAGCAGTTACTCTCGACAGGGGCACTCCTACGAGCAGTACTTC.

This clonotype showed up many times. The chain carries TRBV2 and TRBJ1-5, with D unresolved. This CDR3 is 15 amino acids long. Trimming pared 3 bases from V and 0 bases from J, leaving 9 bases between. CDR1 and CDR2 (germline): SNHLY, FYNNEI. CDR3 region: CASSDSIYSNQPQHF. The DNA of the CDR3 is TGTGCCAGCAGTGACTCGATCTATAGCAATCAGCCCCAGCATTTT.

The V gene is TRBV11-2, the J gene TRBJ2-5; TRBD2 matches at 12 bases. The J segment lost 5 bases and the V segment lost 6 bases, leaving 10 bases of the junction unmatched. Germline CDR1 is SGHAT and CDR2 is FQNNGV. This CDR3 is 16 amino acids long. The chain's CDR3 is CASSFPLAGGGETQYF. Written as DNA, the CDR3 is TGTGCCAGCAGTTTTCCCCTAGCGGGAGGGGGGGAGACCCAGTACTTC.

The chain combines TRBV19 with TRBJ1-6; TRBD1 aligns across 7 bases. V shed 3 bases, J shed 4 bases, and the junction held 3 bases outside the gene matches. Germline assignment: CDR1 LNHDA and CDR2 SQIVND (reference sequence). CDR3 length: 15 residues. CDR3 residues: CASSILGQYNSPLHF. CDR3 bases: TGTGCCAGTAGTATCCTGGGACAGTATAATTCACCCCTCCACTTT.

This clonotype was found many times. A read error may account for a junction end that differs from germline. This sequence joins TRBV5-3 and TRBJ2-7; 9 bases fit TRBD1. TRBV5-3 is given ORF status, its function remaining uncertain. CDR3 length: 16 residues. For the CDR3, the DNA is TGTGCCAGCAGCTTGGGACCGGGACAGGGTTCCTACGAGCAGTACTTC. This gives the protein CASSLGPGQGSYEQYF.

As concerns this clonotype: Being one base from a much bigger clone, this may be a read error. It is likely a read error, because the conserved phenylalanine at the end of the CDR3 is missing. This chain connects TRBV4-3 to TRBJ2-7; D remains unclear. The V end lost 0 bases, the J end lost 5 bases, and 20 bases lay between the germline ends. This CDR3 has 17 amino acids. Per the germline V gene, CDR1 is LGHNA and CDR2 is YSLEER. DNA of the CDR3: TGCGCCAGCAGCCAAGAAGGCCCCCGGAGTGGGCTCGACGAGCAGTACTCC. Amino acid sequence: CASSQEGPRSGLDEQYS.

V usage is TRBV29-1 and J usage is TRBJ2-1, with D possibly matching TRBD1 (7 bases). CDR1 is SQVTM and CDR2 is ANQGSEA in the germline V gene. The CDR3 loop spans 14 amino acids. Trimming stripped 8 bases from V and 8 bases from J, with 22 bases between. The CDR3 loop reads CSSQGGRGSDEQFF. The CDR3 nucleotides are TGCAGCTCCCAGGGGGGCAGGGGAAGTGATGAGCAGTTCTTC.

V is TRBV5-4 and J is TRBJ2-2; TRBD1 aligns across 8 bases. V lost 4 bases to trimming and J lost 0 bases; unmatched junction nucleotides: 5. Germline values: CDR1 SGHNT, CDR2 YYREEE (reference sequence). This CDR3 has 16 amino acids. The CDR3 is CASSPRDRPNTGELFF. DNA of the CDR3: TGTGCCAGCAGCCCCCGGGACAGGCCGAACACCGGGGAGCTGTTTTTT.

The DNA of the CDR3 is TGTGCCAGCTCACCACCGGAGGACAGGAACACCGGGGAGCTGTTTTTT. Protein product: CASSPPEDRNTGELFF. The chain recombines TRBV18 with TRBJ2-2; D is possibly TRBD1 (6 bases). The CDR3 covers 16 residues. V was clipped by 0 bases and J by 1 base, with 9 bases between them. Germline CDR1 KGHSH, CDR2 LQKENI.

This clonotype came up many times. The CDR3 nucleotides read TGTGCCAGCAGCGCGCCCGGGCTCGGGCACTACGAGCAGTACTTC. This translates into CASSAPGLGHYEQYF. This chain connects TRBV7-9 to TRBJ2-7; D gene ambiguous. Germline V CDR1 and CDR2: SEHNR, FQNEAQ (reference sequence). V was shortened by 5 bases and J by 3 bases, with 17 bases between the two germline ends. This CDR3 is built from 15 residues.

This clonotype appeared a few times. The chain is built from TRBV5-3 and TRBJ2-7; 10 positions match TRBD2. TRBV5-3 is annotated as an ORF whose role is uncertain. Trimming cost V 8 bases and J 1 base; bases outside gene matches: 15. This CDR3 is 17 amino acids long. In nucleotides, the CDR3 is TGTGCCAGCAGCCACCAGGGCGCGACTAGCGGGTCCTACGAGCAGTACTTC. This sequence encodes CASSHQGATSGSYEQYF.

This chain connects TRBV6-5 to TRBJ2-1, with D maybe TRBD1 (5 bases). V was clipped by 2 bases and J by 8 bases, with 13 bases between them. Germline V gene data show CDR1 as MNHEY and CDR2 as SVGAGI. This CDR3 spans 14 amino acids. The CDR3: CASSYAAGIDEQFF. As DNA, the CDR3 is TGTGCCAGCAGTTACGCTGCAGGGATCGATGAGCAGTTCTTC.

This clonotype was detected many times. The chain links TRBV6-5 to TRBJ1-1; D might be TRBD1 (6 bases). CDR1 MNHEY and CDR2 SVGAGI come from the germline V gene. V lost 0 bases, J lost 0 bases, and 14 bases lay in between. The CDR3 has 17 amino acids. CDR3 coding DNA: TGTGCCAGCAGTTACTCAAGGGACACAGGGATGAACACTGAAGCTTTCTTT. Translating gives CASSYSRDTGMNTEAFF.

This clonotype was counted ten times or more. A junction boundary mismatches the germline segment, possibly from a read error. This chain links TRBV19 with TRBJ1-5, with unresolved D. The CDR3 has 14 residues. Germline values: CDR1 LNHDA, CDR2 SQIVND (reference sequence). CDR3 loop: CASSPRTSNQPQHF. The CDR3 coding sequence is TGCGCCAGCAGCCCGCGAACGAGCAATCAGCCCCAGCATTTT.

The genes are TRBV5-4 and TRBJ2-3; TRBD2 is a possible D gene (7 bases). This CDR3 has 15 amino acids. Trimming left V 6 bases short and J 0 bases short, with 14 bases between. CDR1 is SGHNT and CDR2 is YYREEE in the germline V gene (reference sequence). CDR3 amino acids: CASTPGGGSTDTQYF. As DNA, the CDR3 is TGTGCCAGCACCCCGGGGGGCGGGAGCACAGATACGCAGTATTTT. Looking up the rest from reference TRBV5-4 and TRBJ2-3 gives the full variable domain: ETGVTQSPTHLIKTRGQQVTLRCSSQSGHNTVSWYQQALGQGPQFIFQYYREEENGRGNFPPRFSGLQFPNYSSELNVNALELDDSALYLCASTPGGGSTDTQYFGPGTRLTVL.

The chain recombines TRBV11-2 with TRBJ2-3; tentative D call: TRBD1 (6 bases). The CDR3 is 17 residues long. The V gene lost 4 bases and the J gene lost 0 bases, with 17 bases spanning the gap. CDR1 is SGHAT, CDR2 FQNNGV, per germline. This chain's CDR3 is CASSWGFRTDSTDTQYF. The CDR3 nucleotides read TGTGCCAGCAGCTGGGGGTTTAGGACAGATAGCACAGATACGCAGTATTTT. The whole variable domain, remainder taken from reference TRBV11-2 and TRBJ2-3, is EAGVAQSPRYKIIEKRQSVAFWCNPISGHATLYWYQQILGQGPKLLIQFQNNGVVDDSQLPKDRFSAERLKGVDSTLKIQPAKLEDSAVYLCASSWGFRTDSTDTQYFGPGTRLTVL.

With respect to this clonotype: A much more abundant neighbour one base away suggests this may be a read error. V and J are TRBV7-2 and TRBJ2-7; 10 positions agree with TRBD2. Germline CDR1 is SGHTA and CDR2 is FQGNSA. J lost 6 bases, V lost 1 base, and 9 bases had no gene match. This CDR3 contains 16 residues. CDR3 sequence reads: CASSLVLAGTNAEQYF. The CDR3 nucleotides read TGTGCCAGCAGCTTAGTACTAGCGGGAACCAATGCCGAGCAGTACTTC.

As to this clonotype: This may be a read error, as it is one base from a much larger clone. The gene calls are TRBV6-6 and TRBJ1-6, with D uncertain. Germline V gene sequence: CDR1 MNHNY, CDR2 SVGAGI (reference sequence). V gave up 6 bases and J gave up 8 bases, with 8 bases separating them. The CDR3 extends over 12 amino acids. CDR3 sequence (DNA): TGTGCCAGCAGCCATGGTGATTCACCCCTCCACTTT. Translating gives CASSHGDSPLHF.

The chain recombines TRBV6-5 with TRBJ2-3; D might be TRBD1 (8 bases). The CDR3 runs to 14 residues. V was cut by 9 bases and J by 3 bases, with 16 bases left in between. Germline V gene lookup returns CDR1 MNHEY and CDR2 SVGAGI. CDR3 DNA: TGTGCCAGTGTGGACAGGGAGGGAACAGATACGCAGTATTTT. It specifies CASVDREGTDTQYF.

This clonotype has a handful of counts. DNA of the CDR3: TGTGCCAGCAGCTTAGAGCCCGGACTAGTCGGAATTGAGCAGTTCTTC. Amino acids: CASSLEPGLVGIEQFF. The chain employs TRBV7-6 and TRBJ2-1, with TRBD2 matching over 7 bases. V trimming: 1 base; J trimming: 9 bases; junction bases outside the gene matches: 12. Germline V CDR1 and CDR2: SGHVS, FNYEAQ. The CDR3 covers 16 residues.

This clonotype was seen ten or more times. The rearrangement uses TRBV14 and TRBJ2-1; D possibly corresponds to TRBD2 (6 bases). V lost 3 bases, J lost 1 base, and 13 bases lay in between. This CDR3 has 16 amino acids. Germline loops: CDR1 SGHDN, CDR2 FVKESK. The CDR3 DNA reads as TGTGCCAGCAGCCAGGGCTGGCGGGGTTCCTACAATGAGCAGTTCTTC. Protein product: CASSQGWRGSYNEQFF.

Only a few counts were recorded for this clonotype. This chain connects TRBV19 to TRBJ1-4; D gene unclear. This CDR3 comprises 15 residues. In germline, CDR1 is LNHDA, CDR2 SQIVND (reference sequence). The V end was cut by 2 bases, the J end by 4 bases, with 11 bases between. The CDR3 nucleotides read TGTGCCAGTAGTATAATCAGCCCGCATAATGAAAAACTGTTTTTT. Translated: CASSIISPHNEKLFF.

About this clonotype itself: A read error may be the cause here, since a much bigger clone is one base away. V usage is TRBV20-1 and J usage is TRBJ1-1; D not certain. The CDR3 is 14 residues long. In germline, CDR1 is DFQATT, CDR2 SNEGSKA (reference sequence). The DNA of the CDR3 is TGCAGTGTTAGAGATCAGCAGATGAACACTGAAGCTTTCTTT. Translated, it gives CSVRDQQMNTEAFF.

This chain links TRBV27 with TRBJ2-2; 11 bases are a match to TRBD2. V gave up 6 bases and J gave up 4 bases; unmatched junction bases: 7. Germline-derived CDR1 and CDR2 are MNHEY and SMNVEV (reference sequence). The CDR3 length is 16 residues. The CDR3: CASRNQLAGATGELFF. CDR3 DNA sequence: TGTGCCAGCAGAAATCAACTAGCGGGAGCCACCGGGGAGCTGTTTTTT.

This chain joins TRBV11-2 and TRBJ1-5; D ambiguous. There are 16 residues in the CDR3. From germline, CDR1 is SGHAT and CDR2 FQNNGV. Deletions cut 1 base from V and 3 bases from J, with 13 bases between. The CDR3 here is CASSLVPGNVNQPQHF. CDR3 nucleotides: TGTGCCAGCAGCTTAGTGCCGGGGAACGTCAATCAGCCCCAGCATTTT.

V and J are TRBV9 and TRBJ1-1; a weak D match, TRBD1 (5 bases). From germline, CDR1 is SGDLS and CDR2 YYNGEE. With 0 bases removed from V and 4 bases from J, the gap between germline ends came to 13 bases. The length of the CDR3 is 15 residues. The chain's CDR3 is CASSVGPQGPTEAFF. DNA of the CDR3: TGTGCCAGCAGCGTAGGGCCCCAGGGACCCACTGAAGCTTTCTTT.

In this sample, this clonotype turned up a few times. The chain combines TRBV27 with TRBJ2-1; unclear D gene. Germline V CDR1 and CDR2: MNHEY, SMNVEV (reference sequence). The CDR3 loop spans 15 amino acids. Trimming left V 4 bases short and J 7 bases short, with 17 bases between. CDR3: CASSSPEGILNEQFF. The CDR3 DNA reads TGTGCCAGCAGTTCCCCCGAAGGGATTCTAAATGAGCAGTTCTTC.